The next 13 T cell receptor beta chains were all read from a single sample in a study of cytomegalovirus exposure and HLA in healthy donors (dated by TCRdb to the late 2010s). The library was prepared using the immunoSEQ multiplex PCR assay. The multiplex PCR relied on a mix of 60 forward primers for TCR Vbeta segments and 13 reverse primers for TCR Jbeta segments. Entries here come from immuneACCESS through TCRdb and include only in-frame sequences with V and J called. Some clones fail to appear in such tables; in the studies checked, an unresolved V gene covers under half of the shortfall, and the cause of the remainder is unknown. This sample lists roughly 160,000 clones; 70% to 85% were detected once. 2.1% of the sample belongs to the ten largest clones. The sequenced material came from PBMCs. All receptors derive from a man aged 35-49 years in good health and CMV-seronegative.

CDR3 sequence reads: CATSTDTQYF. In DNA, the CDR3 is TGTGCCACCTCTACAGATACGCAGTATTTT. The rearrangement joins TRBV6-1 to TRBJ2-3, with D hard to call. Germline CDR1 and CDR2: MNHNS and SASEGT. Trimming stripped 10 bases from V and 3 bases from J, with 5 bases between. The CDR3 runs to 10 residues.

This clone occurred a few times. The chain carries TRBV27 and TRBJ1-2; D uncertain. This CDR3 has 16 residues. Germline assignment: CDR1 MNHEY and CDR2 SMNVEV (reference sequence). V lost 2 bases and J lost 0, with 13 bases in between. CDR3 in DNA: TGTGCCAGCAGTTTAGGCCCCCAACTAGCTAACTATGGCTACACCTTC. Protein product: CASSLGPQLANYGYTF.

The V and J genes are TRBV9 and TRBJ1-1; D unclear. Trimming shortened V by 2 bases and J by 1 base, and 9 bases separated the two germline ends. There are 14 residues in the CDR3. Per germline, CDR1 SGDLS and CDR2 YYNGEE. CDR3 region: CASSVDDWNTEAFF. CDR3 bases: TGTGCCAGCAGCGTCGATGACTGGAACACTGAAGCTTTCTTT.

CDR3 amino acids: CATSRDSGSYEQFF. In nucleotides, the CDR3 is TGTGCCACCAGCAGAGACAGCGGGAGCTATGAGCAGTTCTTC. The chain combines TRBV15 with TRBJ2-1; 8 nucleotides match TRBD2. The CDR3 covers 14 residues. Germline V gene data show CDR1 as LNHNV and CDR2 as YYDKDF (reference sequence). V was clipped by 0 bases and J by 8 bases; unmatched bases: 3.

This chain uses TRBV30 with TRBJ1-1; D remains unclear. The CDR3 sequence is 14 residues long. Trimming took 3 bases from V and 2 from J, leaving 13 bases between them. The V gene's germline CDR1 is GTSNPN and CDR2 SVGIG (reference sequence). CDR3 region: CAWSLVAANTEAFF. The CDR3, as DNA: TGTGCCTGGAGCCTTGTGGCTGCAAACACTGAAGCTTTCTTT.

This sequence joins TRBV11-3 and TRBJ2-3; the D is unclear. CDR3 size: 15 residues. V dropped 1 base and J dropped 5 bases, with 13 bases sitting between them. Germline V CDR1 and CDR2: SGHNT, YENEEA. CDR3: CASSLGLETGDTQYF. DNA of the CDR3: TGTGCCAGCAGCTTAGGCCTAGAAACGGGAGATACGCAGTATTTT.

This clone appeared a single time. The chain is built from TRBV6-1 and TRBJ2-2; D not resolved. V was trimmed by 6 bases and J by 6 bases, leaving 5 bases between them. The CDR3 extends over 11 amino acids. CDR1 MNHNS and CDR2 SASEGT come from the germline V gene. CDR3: CASSLPGELFF. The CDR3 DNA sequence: TGTGCCAGCAGCCTCCCCGGGGAGCTGTTTTTT.

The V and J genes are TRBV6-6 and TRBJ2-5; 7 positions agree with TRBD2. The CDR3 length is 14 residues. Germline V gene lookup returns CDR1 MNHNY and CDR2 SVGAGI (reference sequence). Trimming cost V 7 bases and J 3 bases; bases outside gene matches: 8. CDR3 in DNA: TGTGCCAGCACCGACGGGACTACCAAAGAGACCCAGTACTTC. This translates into CASTDGTTKETQYF.

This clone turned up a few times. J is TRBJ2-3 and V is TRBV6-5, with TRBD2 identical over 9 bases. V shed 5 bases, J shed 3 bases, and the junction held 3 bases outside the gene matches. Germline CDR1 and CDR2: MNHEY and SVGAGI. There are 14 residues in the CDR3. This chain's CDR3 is CASSPGLATDTQYF. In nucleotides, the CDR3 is TGTGCCAGCAGTCCCGGACTAGCGACAGATACGCAGTATTTT.

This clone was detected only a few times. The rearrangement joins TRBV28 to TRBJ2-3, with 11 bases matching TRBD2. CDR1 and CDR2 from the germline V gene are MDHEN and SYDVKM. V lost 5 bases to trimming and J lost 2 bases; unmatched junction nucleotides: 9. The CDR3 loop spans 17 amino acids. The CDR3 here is CASSIMTSGIATDTQYF. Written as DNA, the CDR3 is TGTGCCAGCAGTATCATGACTAGCGGGATTGCCACAGATACGCAGTATTTT.

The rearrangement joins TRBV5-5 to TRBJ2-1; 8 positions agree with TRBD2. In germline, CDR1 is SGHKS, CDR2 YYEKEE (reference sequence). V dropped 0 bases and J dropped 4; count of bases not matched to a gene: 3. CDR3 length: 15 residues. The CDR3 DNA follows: TGTGCCAGCAGCTTGGGAAGCGGGAGTTACAATGAGCAGTTCTTC. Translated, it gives CASSLGSGSYNEQFF. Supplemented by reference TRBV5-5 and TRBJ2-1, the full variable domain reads DAGVTQSPTHLIKTRGQQVTLRCSPISGHKSVSWYQQVLGQGPQFIFQYYEKEERGRGNFPDRFSARQFPNYSSELNVNALLLGDSALYLCASSLGSGSYNEQFFGPGTRLTVL.

The CDR3 reads CASSSLFRDRVNHQPQHF. The CDR3 coding sequence is TGTGCCAGCAGCTCTCTTTTCCGGGACAGGGTCAACCATCAGCCCCAGCATTTT. The chain uses TRBV5-5 and TRBJ1-5; the match to TRBD1 covers 9 bases. The germline gives CDR1 SGHKS, CDR2 YYEKEE (reference sequence). V shed 3 bases, J shed 5 bases, and the junction held 15 bases outside the gene matches. The CDR3 is made up of 18 amino acids.

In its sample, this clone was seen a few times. CDR3 sequence (DNA): TGTGCCAGCAGCCTGGCCCCTCCAGGGTCCGGGGCCAACGTCCTGACTTTC. Its translation: CASSLAPPGSGANVLTF. J is TRBJ2-6 and V is TRBV5-4; TRBD1 might be the D (5 bases). CDR3 length equals 17 residues. Germline CDR1 reads SGHNT; CDR2 reads YYREEE (reference sequence). Deletions cut 4 bases from V and 4 bases from J, with 18 bases between. Complete variable domain (other parts from reference TRBV5-4 and TRBJ2-6): ETGVTQSPTHLIKTRGQQVTLRCSSQSGHNTVSWYQQALGQGPQFIFQYYREEENGRGNFPPRFSGLQFPNYSSELNVNALELDDSALYLCASSLAPPGSGANVLTFGAGSRLTVL.